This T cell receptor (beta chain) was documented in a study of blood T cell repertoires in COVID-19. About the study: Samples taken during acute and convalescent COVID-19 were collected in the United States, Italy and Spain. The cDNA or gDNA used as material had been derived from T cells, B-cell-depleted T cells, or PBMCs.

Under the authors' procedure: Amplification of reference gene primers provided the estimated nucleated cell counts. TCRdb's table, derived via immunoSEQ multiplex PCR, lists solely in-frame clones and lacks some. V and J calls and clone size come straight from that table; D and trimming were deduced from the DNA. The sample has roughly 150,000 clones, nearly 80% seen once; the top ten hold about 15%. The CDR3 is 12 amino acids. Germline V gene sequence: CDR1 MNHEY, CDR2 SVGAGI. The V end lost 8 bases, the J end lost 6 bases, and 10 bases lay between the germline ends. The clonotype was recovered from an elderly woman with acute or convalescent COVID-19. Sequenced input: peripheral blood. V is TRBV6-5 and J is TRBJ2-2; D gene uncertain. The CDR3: CASGRPPGELFF. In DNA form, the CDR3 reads TGTGCCAGCGGCCGTCCCCCCGGGGAGCTGTTTTTT.